The clone carrying this TCR beta chain was recorded many times. Between the trimmed V and J ends, which lost 7 bases and 2 bases, there was a span of 11 bases. The CDR3 consists of 12 residues. Germline CDR1 SQVTM, CDR2 ANQGSEA. This specimen belongs to a study of identical twins. Via MiXCR, TCRdb re-called the 5' RACE reads, giving one row per CDR3 protein. The sample holds 550,000 to 800,000 distinct CDR3 sequences; under 8.5% are singletons and the top ten take about 1.5%. This sample was also put to use in a study of yellow fever vaccine responses in identical twins.

Specimen: PBMCs. This TCR derives from a woman in her late teens or twenties in good health. V gene TRBV29-1 combines with J gene TRBJ1-2, with D uncertain. The CDR3 spells CSGTTVNYGYTF. DNA for the CDR3: TGCAGCGGAACGACGGTAAACTATGGCTACACCTTC.